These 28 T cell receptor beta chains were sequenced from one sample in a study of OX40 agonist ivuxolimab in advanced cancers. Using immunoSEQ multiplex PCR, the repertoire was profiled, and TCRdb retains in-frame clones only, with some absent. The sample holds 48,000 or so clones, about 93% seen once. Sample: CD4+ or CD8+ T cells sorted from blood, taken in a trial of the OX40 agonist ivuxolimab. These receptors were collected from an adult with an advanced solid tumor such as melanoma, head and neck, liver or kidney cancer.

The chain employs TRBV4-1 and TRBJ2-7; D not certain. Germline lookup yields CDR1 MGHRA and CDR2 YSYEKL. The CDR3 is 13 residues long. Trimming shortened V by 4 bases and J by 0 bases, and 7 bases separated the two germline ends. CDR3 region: CASSLTVSYEQYF. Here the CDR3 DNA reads TGCGCCAGCAGCCTGACCGTCTCCTACGAGCAGTACTTC.

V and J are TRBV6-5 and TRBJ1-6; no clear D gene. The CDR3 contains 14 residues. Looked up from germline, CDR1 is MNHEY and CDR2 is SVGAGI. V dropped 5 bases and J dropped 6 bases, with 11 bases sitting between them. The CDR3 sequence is CASSVEGSNSPLHF. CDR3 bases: TGTGCCAGCAGTGTCGAGGGTAGTAATTCACCCCTCCACTTT.

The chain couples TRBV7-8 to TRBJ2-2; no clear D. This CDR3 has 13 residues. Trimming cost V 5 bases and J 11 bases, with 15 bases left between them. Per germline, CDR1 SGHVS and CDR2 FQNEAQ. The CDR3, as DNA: TGTGCCAGCAGCCGAGTAGTGACACGAGAGCTGTTTTTT. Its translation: CASSRVVTRELFF.

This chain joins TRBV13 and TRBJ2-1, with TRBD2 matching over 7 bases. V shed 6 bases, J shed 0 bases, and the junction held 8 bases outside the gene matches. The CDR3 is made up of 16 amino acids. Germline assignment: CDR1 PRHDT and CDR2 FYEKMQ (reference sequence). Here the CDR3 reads CASSSRDYSSYNEQFF. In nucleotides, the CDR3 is TGTGCCAGCAGTTCCCGGGACTACAGCTCCTACAATGAGCAGTTCTTC.

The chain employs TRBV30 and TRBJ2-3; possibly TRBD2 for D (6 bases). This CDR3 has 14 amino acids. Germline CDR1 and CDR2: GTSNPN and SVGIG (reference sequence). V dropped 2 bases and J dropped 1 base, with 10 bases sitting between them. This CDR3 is CAWSLTGGTDTQYF. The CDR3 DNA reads TGTGCCTGGAGTTTAACGGGGGGCACAGATACGCAGTATTTT.

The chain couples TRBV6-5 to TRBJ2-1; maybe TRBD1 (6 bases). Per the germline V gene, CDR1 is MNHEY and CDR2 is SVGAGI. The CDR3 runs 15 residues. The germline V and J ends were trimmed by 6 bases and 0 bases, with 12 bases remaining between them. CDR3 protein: CASSLDSNSYNEQFF. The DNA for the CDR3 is TGTGCCAGCAGCCTGGACAGTAACTCCTACAATGAGCAGTTCTTC.

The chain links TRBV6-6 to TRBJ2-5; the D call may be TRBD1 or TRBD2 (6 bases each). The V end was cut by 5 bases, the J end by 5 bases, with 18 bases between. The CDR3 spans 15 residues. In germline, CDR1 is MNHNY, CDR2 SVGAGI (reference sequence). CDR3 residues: CASSLTTGGQETQYF. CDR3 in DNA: TGTGCCAGCAGTCTGACGACAGGAGGGCAGGAGACCCAGTACTTC.

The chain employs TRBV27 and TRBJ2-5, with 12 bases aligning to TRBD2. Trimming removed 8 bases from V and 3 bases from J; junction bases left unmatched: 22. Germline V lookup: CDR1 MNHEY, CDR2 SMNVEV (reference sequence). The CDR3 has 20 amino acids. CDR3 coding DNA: TGTGCCAGCGCAAACCGTGGAGAACTAGCGGGGGGCCAGTACAAAGAGACCCAGTACTTC. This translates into CASANRGELAGGQYKETQYF.

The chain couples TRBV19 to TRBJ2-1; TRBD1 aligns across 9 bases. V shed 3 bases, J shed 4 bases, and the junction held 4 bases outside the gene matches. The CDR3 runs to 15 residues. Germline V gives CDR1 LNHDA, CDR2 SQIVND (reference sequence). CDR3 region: CASSMGTGNYNEQFF. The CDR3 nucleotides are TGTGCCAGTAGTATGGGGACAGGGAATTACAATGAGCAGTTCTTC.

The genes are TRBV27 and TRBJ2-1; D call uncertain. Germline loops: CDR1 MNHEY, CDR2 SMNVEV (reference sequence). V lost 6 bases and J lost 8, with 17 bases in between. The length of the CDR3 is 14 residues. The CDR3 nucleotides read TGTGCCAGCAGGCCGATTACTCACCTCGATGAGCAGTTCTTC. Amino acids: CASRPITHLDEQFF.

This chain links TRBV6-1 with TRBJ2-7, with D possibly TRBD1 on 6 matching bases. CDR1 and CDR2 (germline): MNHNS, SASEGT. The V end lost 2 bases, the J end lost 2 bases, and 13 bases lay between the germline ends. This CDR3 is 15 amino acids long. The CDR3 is CASSEKEDSPYEQYF. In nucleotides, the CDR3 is TGTGCCAGCAGTGAAAAAGAGGACAGTCCCTACGAGCAGTACTTC.

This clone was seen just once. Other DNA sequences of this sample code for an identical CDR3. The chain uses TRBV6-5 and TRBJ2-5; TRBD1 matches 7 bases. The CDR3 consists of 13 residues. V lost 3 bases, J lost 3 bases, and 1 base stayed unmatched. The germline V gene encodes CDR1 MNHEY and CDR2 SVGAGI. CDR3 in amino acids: CASSYDREETQYF. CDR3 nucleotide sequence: TGTGCCAGCAGTTATGACAGGGAAGAGACCCAGTACTTC.

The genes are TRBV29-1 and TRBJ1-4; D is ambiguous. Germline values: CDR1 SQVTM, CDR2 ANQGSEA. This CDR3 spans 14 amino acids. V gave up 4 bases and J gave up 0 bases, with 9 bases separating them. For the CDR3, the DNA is TGCAGCGTTGTGGACGGTGCAACTAATGAAAAACTGTTTTTT. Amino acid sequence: CSVVDGATNEKLFF.

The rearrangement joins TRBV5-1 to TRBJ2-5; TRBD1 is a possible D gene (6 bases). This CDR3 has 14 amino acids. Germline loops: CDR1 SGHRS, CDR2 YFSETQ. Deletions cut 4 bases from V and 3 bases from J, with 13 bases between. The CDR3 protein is CASSAGTTEETQYF. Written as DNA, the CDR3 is TGCGCCAGCAGCGCCGGGACAACGGAAGAGACCCAGTACTTC.

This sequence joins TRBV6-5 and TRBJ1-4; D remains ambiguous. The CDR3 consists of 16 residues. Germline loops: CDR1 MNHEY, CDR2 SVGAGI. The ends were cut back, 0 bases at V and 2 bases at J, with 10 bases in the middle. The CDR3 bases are TGTGCCAGCAGTTACTCGGTTAGAACGACTAATGAAAAACTGTTTTTT. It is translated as CASSYSVRTTNEKLFF.

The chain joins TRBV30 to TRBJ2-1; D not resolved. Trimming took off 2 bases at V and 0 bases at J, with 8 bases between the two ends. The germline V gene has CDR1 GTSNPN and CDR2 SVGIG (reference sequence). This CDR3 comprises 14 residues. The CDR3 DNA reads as TGTGCCTGGAGTACAGTAAGCTCCTACAATGAGCAGTTCTTC. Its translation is CAWSTVSSYNEQFF.

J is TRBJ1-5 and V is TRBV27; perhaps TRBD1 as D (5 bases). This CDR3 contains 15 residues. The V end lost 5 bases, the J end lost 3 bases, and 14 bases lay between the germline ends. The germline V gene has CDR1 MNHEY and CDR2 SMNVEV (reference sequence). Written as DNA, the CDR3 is TGTGCCAGCAGTAGGGGCGGAGGGATCAATCAGCCCCAGCATTTT. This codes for CASSRGGGINQPQHF.

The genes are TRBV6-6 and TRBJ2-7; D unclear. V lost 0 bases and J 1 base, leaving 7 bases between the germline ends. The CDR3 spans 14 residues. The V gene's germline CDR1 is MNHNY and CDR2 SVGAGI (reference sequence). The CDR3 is CASSYSRISYEQYV. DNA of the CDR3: TGTGCCAGCAGTTACTCTCGGATTTCCTACGAGCAGTACGTC.

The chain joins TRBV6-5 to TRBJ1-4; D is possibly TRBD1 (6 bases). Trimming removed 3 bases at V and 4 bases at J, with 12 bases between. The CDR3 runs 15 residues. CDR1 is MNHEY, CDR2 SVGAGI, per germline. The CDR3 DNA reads TGTGCCAGCAGTTATGGCGAGGGGGTTAATGAAAAACTGTTTTTT. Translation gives CASSYGEGVNEKLFF.

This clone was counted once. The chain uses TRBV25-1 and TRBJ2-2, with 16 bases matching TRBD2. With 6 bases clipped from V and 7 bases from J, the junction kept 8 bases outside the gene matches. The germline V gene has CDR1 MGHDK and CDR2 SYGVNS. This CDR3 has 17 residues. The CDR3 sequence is CASSDGTSGGVDGELFF. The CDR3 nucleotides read TGTGCCAGCAGCGACGGGACTAGCGGGGGGGTGGACGGGGAGCTGTTTTTT.

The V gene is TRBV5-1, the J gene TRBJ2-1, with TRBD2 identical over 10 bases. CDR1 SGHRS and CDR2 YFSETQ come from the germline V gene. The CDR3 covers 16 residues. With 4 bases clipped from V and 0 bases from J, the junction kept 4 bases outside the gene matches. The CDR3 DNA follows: TGCGCCAGCAGCCTAGCGGGGGTCCCCTCCTACAATGAGCAGTTCTTC. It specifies CASSLAGVPSYNEQFF.

CDR3 sequence reads: CAIRRGGGLPQETQYF. The CDR3 DNA sequence: TGTGCCATCAGGAGGGGGGGCGGCCTTCCCCAAGAGACCCAGTACTTC. The chain uses TRBV10-3 and TRBJ2-5, with D possibly TRBD2 on 7 matching bases. There are 16 residues in the CDR3. V was clipped by 6 bases and J by 1 base, with 18 bases between them. Germline CDR1 ENHRY, CDR2 SYGVKD.

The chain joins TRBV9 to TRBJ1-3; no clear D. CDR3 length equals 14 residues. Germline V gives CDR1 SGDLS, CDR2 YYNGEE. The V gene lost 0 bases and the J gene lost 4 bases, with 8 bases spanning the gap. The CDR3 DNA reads TGTGCCAGCAGCGTAGAAGGGCTCGGAAACACCATATATTTT. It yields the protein CASSVEGLGNTIYF.

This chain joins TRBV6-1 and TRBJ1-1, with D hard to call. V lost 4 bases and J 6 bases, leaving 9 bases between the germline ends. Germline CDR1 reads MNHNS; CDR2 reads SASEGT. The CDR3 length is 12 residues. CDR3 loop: CASSVSRAEAFF. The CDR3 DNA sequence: TGTGCCAGCAGTGTTAGTAGGGCTGAAGCTTTCTTT.

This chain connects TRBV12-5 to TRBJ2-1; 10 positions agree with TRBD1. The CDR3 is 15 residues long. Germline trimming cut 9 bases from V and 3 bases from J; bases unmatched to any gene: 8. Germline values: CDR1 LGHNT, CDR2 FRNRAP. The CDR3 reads CASRGWDRGYNEQFF. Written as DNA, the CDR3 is TGTGCTAGCCGGGGTTGGGACAGGGGCTACAATGAGCAGTTCTTC.

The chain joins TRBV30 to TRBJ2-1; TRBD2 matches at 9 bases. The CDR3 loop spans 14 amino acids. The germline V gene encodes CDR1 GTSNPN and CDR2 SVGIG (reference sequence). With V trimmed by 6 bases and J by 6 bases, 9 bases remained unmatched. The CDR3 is CACTGLAMSNEQFF. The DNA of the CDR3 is TGTGCCTGTACAGGACTAGCGATGAGCAATGAGCAGTTCTTC. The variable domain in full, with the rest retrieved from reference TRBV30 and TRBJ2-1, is SQTIHQWPATLVQPVGSPLSLECTVEGTSNPNLYWYRQAAGRGLQLLFYSVGIGQISSEVPQNLSASRPQDRQFILSSKKLLLSDSGFYLCACTGLAMSNEQFFGPGTRLTVL.

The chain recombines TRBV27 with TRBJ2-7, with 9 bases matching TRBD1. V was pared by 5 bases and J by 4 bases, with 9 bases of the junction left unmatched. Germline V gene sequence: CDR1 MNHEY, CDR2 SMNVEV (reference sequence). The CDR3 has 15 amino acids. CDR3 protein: CASSRGGQGGYEQYF. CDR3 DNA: TGTGCCAGCAGTCGAGGGGGACAGGGTGGGTACGAGCAGTACTTC.

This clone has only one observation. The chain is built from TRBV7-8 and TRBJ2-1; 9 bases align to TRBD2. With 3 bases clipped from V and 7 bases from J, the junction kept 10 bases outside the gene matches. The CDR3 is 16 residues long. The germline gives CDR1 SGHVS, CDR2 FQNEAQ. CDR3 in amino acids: CASSFEKRGAFNEQFF. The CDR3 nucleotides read TGTGCCAGCAGCTTTGAGAAGCGGGGGGCCTTTAATGAGCAGTTCTTC.